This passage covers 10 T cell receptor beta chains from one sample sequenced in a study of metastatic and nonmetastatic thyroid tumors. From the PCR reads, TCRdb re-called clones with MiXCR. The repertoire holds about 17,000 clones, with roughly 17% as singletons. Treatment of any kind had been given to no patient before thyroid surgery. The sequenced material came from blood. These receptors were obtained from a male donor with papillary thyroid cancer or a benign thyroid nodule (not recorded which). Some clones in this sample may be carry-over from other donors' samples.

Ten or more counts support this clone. The CDR3 DNA is TGTGCCAGTAGTCCTCGGACTAGTGGGGAGCAGTTCTTC. It codes for CASSPRTSGEQFF. The V gene is TRBV19, the J gene TRBJ2-1; 7 bases are shared with TRBD2. V lost 5 bases to trimming and J lost 10 bases; unmatched junction nucleotides: 8. The CDR3 contains 13 residues. Germline loops: CDR1 LNHDA, CDR2 SQIVND (reference sequence).

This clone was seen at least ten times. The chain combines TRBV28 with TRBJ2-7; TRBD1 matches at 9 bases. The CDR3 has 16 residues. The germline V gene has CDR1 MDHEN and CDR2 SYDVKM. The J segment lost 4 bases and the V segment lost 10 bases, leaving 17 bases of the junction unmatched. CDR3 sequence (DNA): TGTGCCACCTCGACGCCAGGGGACAGGGTAAGGTACGAGCAGTACTTC. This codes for CATSTPGDRVRYEQYF.

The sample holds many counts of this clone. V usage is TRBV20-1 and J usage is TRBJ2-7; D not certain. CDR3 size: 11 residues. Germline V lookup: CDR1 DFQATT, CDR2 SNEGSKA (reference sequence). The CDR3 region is CSEISSYEQYF. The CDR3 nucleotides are TGCAGCGAAATAAGCTCCTACGAGCAGTACTTC.

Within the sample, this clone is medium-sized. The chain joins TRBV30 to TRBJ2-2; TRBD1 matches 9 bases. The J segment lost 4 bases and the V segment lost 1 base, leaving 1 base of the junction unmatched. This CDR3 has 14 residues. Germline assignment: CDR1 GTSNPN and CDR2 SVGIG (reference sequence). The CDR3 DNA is TGTGCCTGGAGTGGGACAGGGGTCACCGGGGAGCTGTTTTTT. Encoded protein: CAWSGTGVTGELFF.

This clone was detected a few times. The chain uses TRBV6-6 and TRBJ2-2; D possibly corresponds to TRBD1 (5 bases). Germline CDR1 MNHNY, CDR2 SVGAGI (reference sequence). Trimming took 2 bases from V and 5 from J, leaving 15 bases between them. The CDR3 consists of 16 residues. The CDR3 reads CASSYGGARETGELFF. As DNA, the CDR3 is TGTGCCAGCAGTTACGGTGGGGCCAGGGAAACCGGGGAGCTGTTTTTT.

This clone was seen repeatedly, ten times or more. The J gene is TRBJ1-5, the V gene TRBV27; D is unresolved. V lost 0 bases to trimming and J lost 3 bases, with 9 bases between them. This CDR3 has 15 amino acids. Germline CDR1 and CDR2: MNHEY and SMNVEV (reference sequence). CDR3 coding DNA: TGTGCCAGCAGTTTATCCTTTTTTTACAATCAGCCCCAGCATTTT. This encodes CASSLSFFYNQPQHF.

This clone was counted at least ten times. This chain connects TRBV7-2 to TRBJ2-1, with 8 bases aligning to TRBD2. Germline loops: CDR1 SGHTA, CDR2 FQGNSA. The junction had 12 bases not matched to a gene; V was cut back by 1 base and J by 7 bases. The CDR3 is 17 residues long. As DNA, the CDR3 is TGTGCCAGCAGCTTAGTAGATAGCGGGGAAAAAATTAATGAGCAGTTCTTC. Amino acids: CASSLVDSGEKINEQFF.

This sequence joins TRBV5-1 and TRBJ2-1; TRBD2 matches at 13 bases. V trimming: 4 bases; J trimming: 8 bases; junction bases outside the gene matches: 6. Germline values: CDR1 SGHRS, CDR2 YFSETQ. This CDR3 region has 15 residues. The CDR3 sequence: CASSPGLAGAHEQFF. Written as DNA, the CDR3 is TGCGCCAGCAGCCCCGGACTAGCGGGAGCCCATGAGCAGTTCTTC.

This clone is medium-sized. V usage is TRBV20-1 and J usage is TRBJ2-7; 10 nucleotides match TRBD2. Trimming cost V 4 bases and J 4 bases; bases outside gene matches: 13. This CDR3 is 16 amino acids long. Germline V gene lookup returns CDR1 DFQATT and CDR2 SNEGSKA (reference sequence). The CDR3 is CSANPPGASGRYEQYF. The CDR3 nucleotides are TGCAGTGCTAACCCCCCAGGGGCTAGCGGGAGATACGAGCAGTACTTC.

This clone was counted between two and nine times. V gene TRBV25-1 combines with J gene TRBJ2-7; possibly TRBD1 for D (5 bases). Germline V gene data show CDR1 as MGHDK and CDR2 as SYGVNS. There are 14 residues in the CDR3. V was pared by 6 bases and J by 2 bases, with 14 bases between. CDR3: CASSPGTGAYEQYF. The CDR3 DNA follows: TGTGCCAGCAGCCCCGGAACAGGAGCCTACGAGCAGTACTTC.